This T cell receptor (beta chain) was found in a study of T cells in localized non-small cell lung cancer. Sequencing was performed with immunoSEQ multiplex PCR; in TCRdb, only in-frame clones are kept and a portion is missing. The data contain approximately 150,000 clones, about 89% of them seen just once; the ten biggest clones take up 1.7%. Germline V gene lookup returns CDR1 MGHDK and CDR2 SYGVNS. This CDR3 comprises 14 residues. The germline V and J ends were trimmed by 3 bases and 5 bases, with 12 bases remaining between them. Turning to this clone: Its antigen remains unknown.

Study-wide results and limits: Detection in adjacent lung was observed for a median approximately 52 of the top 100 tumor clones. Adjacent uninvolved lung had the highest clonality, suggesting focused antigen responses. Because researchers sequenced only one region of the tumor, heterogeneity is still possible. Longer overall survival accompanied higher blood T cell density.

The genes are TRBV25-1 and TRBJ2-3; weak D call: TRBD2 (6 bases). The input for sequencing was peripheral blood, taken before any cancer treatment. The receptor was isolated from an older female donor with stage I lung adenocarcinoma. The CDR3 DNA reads TGTGCCAGCAGTGAGACTAGAGGGGTAGATACGCAGTATTTT. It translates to CASSETRGVDTQYF.